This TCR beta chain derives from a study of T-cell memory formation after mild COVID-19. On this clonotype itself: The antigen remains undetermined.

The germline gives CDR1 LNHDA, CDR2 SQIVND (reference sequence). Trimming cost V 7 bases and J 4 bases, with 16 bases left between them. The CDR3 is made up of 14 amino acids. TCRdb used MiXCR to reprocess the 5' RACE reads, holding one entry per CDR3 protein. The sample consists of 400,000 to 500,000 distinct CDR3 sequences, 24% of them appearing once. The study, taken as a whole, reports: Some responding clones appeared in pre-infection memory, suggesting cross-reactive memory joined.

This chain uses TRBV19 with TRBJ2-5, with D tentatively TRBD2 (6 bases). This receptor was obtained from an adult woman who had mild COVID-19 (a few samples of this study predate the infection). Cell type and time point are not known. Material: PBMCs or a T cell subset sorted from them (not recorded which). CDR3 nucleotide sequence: TGTGCCAGTACCTCTTCAAACGGGAGAGAGACCCAGTACTTC. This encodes CASTSSNGRETQYF.